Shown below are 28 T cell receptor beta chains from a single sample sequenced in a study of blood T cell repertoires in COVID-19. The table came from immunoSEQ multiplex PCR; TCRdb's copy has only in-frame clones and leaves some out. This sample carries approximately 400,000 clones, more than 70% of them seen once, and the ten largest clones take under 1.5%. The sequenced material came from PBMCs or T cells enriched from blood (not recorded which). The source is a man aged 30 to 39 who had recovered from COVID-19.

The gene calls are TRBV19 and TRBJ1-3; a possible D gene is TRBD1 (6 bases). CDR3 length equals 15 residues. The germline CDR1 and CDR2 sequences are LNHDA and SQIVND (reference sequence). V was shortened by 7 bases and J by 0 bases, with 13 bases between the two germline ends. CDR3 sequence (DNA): TGTGCCAGTACGTGGGGGCCCCTCTCTGGAAACACCATATATTTT. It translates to CASTWGPLSGNTIYF.

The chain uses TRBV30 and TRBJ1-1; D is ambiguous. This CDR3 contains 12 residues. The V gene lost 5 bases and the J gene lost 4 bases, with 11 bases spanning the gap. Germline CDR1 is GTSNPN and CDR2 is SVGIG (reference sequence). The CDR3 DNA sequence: TGTGCCTGGGGTCCTAGGAGCACTGAAGCTTTCTTT. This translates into CAWGPRSTEAFF.

For the CDR3, the DNA is TGTGCCAGCAGCTTTATCCGGGACAGTATCTTACATGAGCAGTTCTTC. Amino acids: CASSFIRDSILHEQFF. The chain carries TRBV14 and TRBJ2-1; 7 nucleotides match TRBD1. The length of the CDR3 is 16 residues. Germline CDR1 and CDR2: SGHDN and FVKESK. Trimming took 5 bases from V and 8 from J; bases not matched to a gene: 15.

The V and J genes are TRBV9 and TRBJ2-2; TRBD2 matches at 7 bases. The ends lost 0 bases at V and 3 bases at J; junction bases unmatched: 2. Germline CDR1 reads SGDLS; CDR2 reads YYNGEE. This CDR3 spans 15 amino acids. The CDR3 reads CASSVDGGYTGELFF. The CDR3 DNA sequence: TGTGCCAGCAGCGTAGACGGGGGGTACACCGGGGAGCTGTTTTTT.

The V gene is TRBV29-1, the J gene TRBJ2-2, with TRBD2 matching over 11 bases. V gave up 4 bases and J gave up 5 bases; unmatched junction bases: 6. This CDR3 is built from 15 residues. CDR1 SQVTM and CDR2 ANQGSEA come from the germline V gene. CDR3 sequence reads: CSVANSGGGTGELFF. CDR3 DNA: TGCAGCGTTGCGAATAGCGGGGGGGGAACCGGGGAGCTGTTTTTT.

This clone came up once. The CDR3 bases are TGCGCCAGCAGCTTCGATCTGGTGGAGACCTATGGCTACACCTTC. Translated: CASSFDLVETYGYTF. The rearrangement links TRBV5-1 to TRBJ1-2; D not certain. The CDR3 extends over 15 amino acids. Trimming cost V 2 bases and J 4 bases, with 15 bases left between them. Germline V gene data show CDR1 as SGHRS and CDR2 as YFSETQ.

CDR3 residues: CASSQELSGTGNTIYF. In DNA form, the CDR3 reads TGCGCCAGCAGCCAAGAGCTATCAGGGACTGGAAACACCATATATTTT. The chain joins TRBV4-3 to TRBJ1-3; maybe TRBD1 (5 bases). Trimming left V 0 bases short and J 2 bases short, with 11 bases between. This CDR3 comprises 16 residues. Germline CDR1 LGHNA, CDR2 YSLEER.

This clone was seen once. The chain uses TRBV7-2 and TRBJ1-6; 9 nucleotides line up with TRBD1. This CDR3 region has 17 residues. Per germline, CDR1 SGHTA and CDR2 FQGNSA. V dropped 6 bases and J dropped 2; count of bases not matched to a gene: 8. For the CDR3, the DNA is TGTGCCAGCAGGCAGGACAGGGGAAAGGCCTATAATTCACCCCTCCACTTT. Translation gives CASRQDRGKAYNSPLHF.

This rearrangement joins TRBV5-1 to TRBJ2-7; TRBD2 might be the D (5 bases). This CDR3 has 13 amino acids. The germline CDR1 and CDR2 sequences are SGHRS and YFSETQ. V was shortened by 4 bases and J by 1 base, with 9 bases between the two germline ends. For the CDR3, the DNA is TGCGCCAGCAGCACCAGCGGATCCTACGAGCAGTACTTC. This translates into CASSTSGSYEQYF.

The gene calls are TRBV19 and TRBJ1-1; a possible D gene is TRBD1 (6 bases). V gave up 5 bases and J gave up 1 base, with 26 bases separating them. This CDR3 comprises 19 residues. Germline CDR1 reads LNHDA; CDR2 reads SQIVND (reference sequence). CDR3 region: CASSSPFVRDTGTNTEAFF. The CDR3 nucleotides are TGTGCCAGTAGTTCACCATTTGTCCGGGACACAGGGACGAACACTGAAGCTTTCTTT.

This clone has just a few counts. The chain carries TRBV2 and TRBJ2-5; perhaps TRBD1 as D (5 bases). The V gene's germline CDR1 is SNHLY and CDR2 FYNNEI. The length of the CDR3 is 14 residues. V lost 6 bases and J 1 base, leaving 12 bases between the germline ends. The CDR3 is CASRGPEPQETQYF. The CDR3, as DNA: TGTGCCAGCAGGGGGCCGGAGCCCCAAGAGACCCAGTACTTC. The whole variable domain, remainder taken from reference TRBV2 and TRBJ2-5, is EPEVTQTPSHQVTQMGQEVILRCVPISNHLYFYWYRQILGQKVEFLVSFYNNEISEKSEIFDDQFSVERPDGSNFTLKIRSTKLEDSAMYFCASRGPEPQETQYFGPGTRLLVL.

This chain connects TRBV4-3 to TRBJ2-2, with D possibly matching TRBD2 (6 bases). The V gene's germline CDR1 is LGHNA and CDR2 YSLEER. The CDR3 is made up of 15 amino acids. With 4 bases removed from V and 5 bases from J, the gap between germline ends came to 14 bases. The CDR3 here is CASSPGRLVTGELFF. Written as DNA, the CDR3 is TGCGCCAGCAGCCCGGGGAGGCTAGTTACCGGGGAGCTGTTTTTT.

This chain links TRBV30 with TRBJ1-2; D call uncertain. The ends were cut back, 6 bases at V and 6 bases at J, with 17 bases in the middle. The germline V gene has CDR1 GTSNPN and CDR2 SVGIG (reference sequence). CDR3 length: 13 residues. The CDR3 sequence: CACHRRALDGYTF. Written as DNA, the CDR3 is TGTGCCTGCCATCGGCGGGCGTTGGATGGCTACACCTTC.

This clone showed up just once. Written as DNA, the CDR3 is TGTGCCAGCAGTCCCCGAGCAGGGACCTACGAGCAGTACTTC. Its protein product is CASSPRAGTYEQYF. The V gene is TRBV27, the J gene TRBJ2-7; possible D gene TRBD1, 5 bases. From germline, CDR1 is MNHEY and CDR2 SMNVEV (reference sequence). Deletions cut 5 bases from V and 2 bases from J, with 13 bases between. The CDR3 extends over 14 amino acids.

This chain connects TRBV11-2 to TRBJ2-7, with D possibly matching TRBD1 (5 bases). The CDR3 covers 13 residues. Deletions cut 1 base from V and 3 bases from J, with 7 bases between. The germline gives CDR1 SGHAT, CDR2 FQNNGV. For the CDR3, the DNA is TGTGCCAGCAGCTTAGTAGACAGCTACGAGCAGTACTTC. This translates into CASSLVDSYEQYF.

The CDR3 DNA sequence: TGTGCCAGCTACTCCCGCGGGCAGGGGTCAGATACGCAGTATTTT. Its translation: CASYSRGQGSDTQYF. V and J are TRBV6-5 and TRBJ2-3; weak D call: TRBD1 (6 bases). This CDR3 region has 15 residues. The V end was cut by 8 bases, the J end by 4 bases, with 19 bases between. In germline, CDR1 is MNHEY, CDR2 SVGAGI.

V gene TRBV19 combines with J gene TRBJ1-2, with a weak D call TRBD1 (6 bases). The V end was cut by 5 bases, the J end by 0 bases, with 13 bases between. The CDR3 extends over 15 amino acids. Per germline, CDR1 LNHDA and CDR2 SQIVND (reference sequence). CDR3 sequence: CASSPGAQTNYGYTF. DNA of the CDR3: TGTGCCAGTAGTCCAGGGGCACAAACTAACTATGGCTACACCTTC. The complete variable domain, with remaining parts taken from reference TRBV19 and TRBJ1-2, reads DGGITQSPKYLFRKEGQNVTLSCEQNLNHDAMYWYRQDPGQGLRLIYYSQIVNDFQKGDIAEGYSVSREKKESFPLTVTSAQKNPTAFYLCASSPGAQTNYGYTFGSGTRLTVV.

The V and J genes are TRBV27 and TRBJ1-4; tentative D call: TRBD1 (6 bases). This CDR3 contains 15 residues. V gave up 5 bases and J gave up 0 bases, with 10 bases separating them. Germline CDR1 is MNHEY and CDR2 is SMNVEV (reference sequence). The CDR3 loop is CASSVQGATNEKLFF. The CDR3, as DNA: TGTGCCAGCAGTGTACAGGGAGCAACTAATGAAAAACTGTTTTTT.

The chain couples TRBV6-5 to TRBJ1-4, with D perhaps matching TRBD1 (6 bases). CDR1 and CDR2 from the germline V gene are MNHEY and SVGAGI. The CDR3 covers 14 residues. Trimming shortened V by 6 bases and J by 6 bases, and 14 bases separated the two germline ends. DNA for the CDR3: TGTGCCAGCAGCGCGCGGGGGGCGCATGAAAAACTGTTTTTT. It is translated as CASSARGAHEKLFF.

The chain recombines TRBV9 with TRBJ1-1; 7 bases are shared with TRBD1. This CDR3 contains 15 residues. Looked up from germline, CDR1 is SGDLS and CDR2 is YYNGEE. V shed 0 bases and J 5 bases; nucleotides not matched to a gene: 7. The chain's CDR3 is CASSVEARGETEAFF. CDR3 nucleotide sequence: TGTGCCAGCAGCGTAGAGGCCAGGGGGGAGACTGAAGCTTTCTTT.

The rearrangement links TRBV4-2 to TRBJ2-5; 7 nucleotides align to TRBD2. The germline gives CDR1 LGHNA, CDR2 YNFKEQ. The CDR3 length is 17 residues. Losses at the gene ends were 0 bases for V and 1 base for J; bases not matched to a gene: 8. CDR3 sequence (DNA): TGTGCCAGCAGCCAAGAATGGCGTCTAGCGGTCCAAGAGACCCAGTACTTC. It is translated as CASSQEWRLAVQETQYF.

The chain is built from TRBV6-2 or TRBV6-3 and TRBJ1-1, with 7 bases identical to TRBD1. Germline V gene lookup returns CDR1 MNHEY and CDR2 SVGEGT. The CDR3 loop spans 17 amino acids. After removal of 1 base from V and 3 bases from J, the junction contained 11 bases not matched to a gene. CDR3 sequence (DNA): TGTGCCAGCAGTTACTTTTCTGGAGGGGGCAAAGACACTGAAGCTTTCTTT. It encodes CASSYFSGGGKDTEAFF.

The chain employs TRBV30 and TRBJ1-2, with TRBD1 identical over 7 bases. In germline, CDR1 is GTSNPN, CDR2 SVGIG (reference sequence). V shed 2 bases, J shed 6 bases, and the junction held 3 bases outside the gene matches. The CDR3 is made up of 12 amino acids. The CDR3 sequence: CAWSPTGNGYTF. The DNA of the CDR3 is TGTGCCTGGAGTCCGACAGGGAATGGCTACACCTTC.

The CDR3 loop reads CASRDTGGSNEKLFF. The CDR3 DNA is TGTGCCAGCAGGGACACAGGGGGCTCTAATGAAAAACTGTTTTTT. The chain is built from TRBV25-1 and TRBJ1-4; 9 bases fit TRBD1. The germline CDR1 and CDR2 sequences are MGHDK and SYGVNS. V lost 6 bases and J lost 3; bases outside the gene matches: 5. This CDR3 comprises 15 residues.

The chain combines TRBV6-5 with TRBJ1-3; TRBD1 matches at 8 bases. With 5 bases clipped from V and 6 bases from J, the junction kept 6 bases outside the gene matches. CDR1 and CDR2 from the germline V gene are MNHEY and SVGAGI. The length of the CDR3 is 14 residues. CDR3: CASSPRDRTNTIYF. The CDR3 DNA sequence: TGTGCCAGCAGTCCCCGGGACAGGACAAACACCATATATTTT.

In DNA, the CDR3 is TGTGCCTGGAGCGAAACAGGGGCGGGAGGCTACACCTTC. Protein: CAWSETGAGGYTF. The V call is TRBV30, the J call TRBJ1-2; 7 bases agree with TRBD1. This CDR3 contains 13 residues. The trim removed 3 bases at V and 8 bases at J, leaving 9 bases unmatched. Per the germline V gene, CDR1 is GTSNPN and CDR2 is SVGIG (reference sequence).

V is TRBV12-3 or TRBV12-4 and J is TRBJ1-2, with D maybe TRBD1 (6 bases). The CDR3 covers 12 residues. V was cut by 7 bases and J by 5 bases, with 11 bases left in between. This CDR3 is CASTVQGYGYTF. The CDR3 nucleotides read TGTGCCAGCACCGTACAGGGATATGGCTACACCTTC.

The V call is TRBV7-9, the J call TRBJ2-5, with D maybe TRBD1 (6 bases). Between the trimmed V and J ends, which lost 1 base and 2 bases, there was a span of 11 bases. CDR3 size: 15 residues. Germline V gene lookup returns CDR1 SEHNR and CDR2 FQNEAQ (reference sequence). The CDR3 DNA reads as TGTGCCAGCAGCTTAGTATGGACAGCTCAAGAGACCCAGTACTTC. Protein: CASSLVWTAQETQYF.